The present T cell receptor beta chain was sequenced within a study of beta chain features in type 1 diabetes. General observations from the study: Type 1 diabetes patients had TCRB CDR3s that were shorter (moderately but significantly so) in all four CD4+ subsets. When VDJ junctions were examined, type 1 diabetes patients showed fewer insertions and more deletions.

Investigators reverse transcribed all isolated RNA, so they sequenced expressed TCRB transcripts. The repertoire was sequenced with immunoSEQ multiplex PCR; TCRdb's copy has only in-frame clones and lacks some. The repertoire includes 300,000 or so clones, approximately 13% of them detected once, and 0.015% sits in the top ten. It was via CD45RO/CCR7/CD25/CD127/CD95/CD27 that CD4+ naive, central memory, regulatory and stem cell-like memory cells were sorted. Sorted populations all had greater than 95% purity. For this clone: Its cognate antigen is unknown.

The source material was naive CD4+ T cells from blood. This sequence originates from a woman between 18 and 29 years old with type 1 diabetes.

The CDR3 region has the DNA TGTGCCAGCAGTGATTGGGGGACTAGCGGAAACAATGAGCAGTTCTTC. It encodes CASSDWGTSGNNEQFF. V usage is TRBV25-1 and J usage is TRBJ2-1, with 11 positions matching TRBD2. J lost 5 bases, V lost 3 bases, and 6 bases had no gene match. Per the germline V gene, CDR1 is MGHDK and CDR2 is SYGVNS. This CDR3 has 16 residues.